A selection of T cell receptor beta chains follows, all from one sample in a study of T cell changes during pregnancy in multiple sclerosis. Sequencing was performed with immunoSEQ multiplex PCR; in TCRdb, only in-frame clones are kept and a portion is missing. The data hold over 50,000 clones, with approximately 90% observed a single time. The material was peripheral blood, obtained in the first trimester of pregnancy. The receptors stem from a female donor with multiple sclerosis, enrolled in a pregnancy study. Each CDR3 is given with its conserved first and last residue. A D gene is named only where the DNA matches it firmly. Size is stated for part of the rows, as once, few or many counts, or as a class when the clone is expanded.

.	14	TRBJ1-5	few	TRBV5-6	CASSWGLEGQPQHF	TGTGCCAGCAGCTGGGGACTCGAGGGCCAGCCCCAGCATTTT
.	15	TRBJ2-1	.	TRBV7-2	CASSFQQGYYNEQFF	TGTGCCAGCAGCTTCCAACAGGGTTACTACAATGAGCAGTTCTTC
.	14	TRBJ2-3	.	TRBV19	CASSPRQFTDTQYF	TGTGCCAGTTCCCCGAGACAGTTTACAGATACGCAGTATTTT
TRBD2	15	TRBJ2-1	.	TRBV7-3	CASSLTGLARNEQFF	TGTGCCAGCAGCTTAACTGGACTAGCGAGGAATGAGCAGTTCTTC
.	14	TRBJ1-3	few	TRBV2	CASNQGADGNTIYF	TGTGCCAGCAATCAAGGGGCGGATGGAAACACCATATATTTT
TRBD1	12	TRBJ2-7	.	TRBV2	CAVSDRAYEQYF	TGTGCCGTCAGCGACAGGGCCTACGAGCAGTACTTC
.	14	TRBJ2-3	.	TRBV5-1	CASSPQSSTDTQYF	TGCGCCAGCAGCCCTCAGTCTAGCACAGATACGCAGTATTTT
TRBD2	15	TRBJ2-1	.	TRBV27	CASSLTSGRPSEQFF	TGTGCCAGCAGTTTAACTAGCGGGAGACCTAGTGAGCAGTTCTTC
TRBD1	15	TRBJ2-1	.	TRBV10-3	CAISLDRASYNEQFF	TGTGCCATCAGTTTGGACAGGGCCTCCTACAATGAGCAGTTCTTC
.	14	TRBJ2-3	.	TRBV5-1	CASSANRAPDTQYF	TGCGCCAGCAGCGCAAACAGGGCCCCAGATACGCAGTATTTT
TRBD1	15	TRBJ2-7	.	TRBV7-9	CASSSHGQGAREQYF	TGTGCCAGCAGCTCACACGGACAGGGGGCAAGGGAGCAGTACTTC
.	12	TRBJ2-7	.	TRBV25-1	CASSDWAYEQYF	TGTGCCAGCAGTGATTGGGCTTACGAGCAGTACTTC
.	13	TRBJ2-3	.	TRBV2	CASSGQKFDTQYF	TGTGCCAGCAGTGGCCAGAAGTTCGATACGCAGTATTTT
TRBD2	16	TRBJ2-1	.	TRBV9	CASSPPGLAGVAEQFF	TGTGCCAGCAGCCCCCCGGGACTAGCGGGAGTAGCTGAGCAGTTCTTC
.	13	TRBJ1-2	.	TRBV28	CASSFAGPMRYTF	TGTGCCAGCAGTTTCGCGGGTCCTATGCGTTACACCTTC
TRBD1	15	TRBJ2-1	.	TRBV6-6	CASSYSRGPYNEQFF	TGTGCCAGCAGTTATTCCAGGGGGCCTTACAATGAGCAGTTCTTC
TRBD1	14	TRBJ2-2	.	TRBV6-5	CASSYRDRVGELFF	TGTGCCAGCAGTTACCGGGACAGGGTTGGGGAGCTGTTTTTT
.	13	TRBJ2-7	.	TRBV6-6	CASRRAQGNEQYF	TGTGCCAGCAGACGAGCTCAGGGTAACGAGCAGTACTTC
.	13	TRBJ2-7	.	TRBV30	CAWGDSTPYEQYF	TGTGCCTGGGGAGACAGTACTCCCTACGAGCAGTACTTC
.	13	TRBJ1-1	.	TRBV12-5	CASGLGTGGGAFF	TGTGCTAGTGGTTTGGGAACCGGGGGGGGAGCTTTCTTT
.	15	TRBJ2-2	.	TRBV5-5	CASSLTLARTGELFF	TGTGCCAGCAGCTTGACCCTAGCTCGAACCGGGGAGCTGTTTTTT
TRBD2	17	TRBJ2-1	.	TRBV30	CAWSAPGLAGGPDEQFF	TGTGCCTGGAGTGCCCCGGGACTAGCGGGAGGGCCCGATGAGCAGTTCTTC
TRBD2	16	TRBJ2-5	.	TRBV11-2	CASSLSAAGVGETQYF	TGTGCCAGCAGCTTAAGCGCGGCGGGAGTTGGGGAGACCCAGTACTTC
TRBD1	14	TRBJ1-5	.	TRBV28	CAIARDRYNQPQHF	TGTGCCATCGCCCGGGACAGATACAATCAGCCCCAGCATTTT
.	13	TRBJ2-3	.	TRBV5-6	CASSLSSTDTQYF	TGTGCCAGCAGCTTGTCTAGCACAGATACGCAGTATTTT
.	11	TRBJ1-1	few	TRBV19	CASNHRDSAFF	TGTGCCAGTAATCACCGAGACTCTGCTTTCTTT
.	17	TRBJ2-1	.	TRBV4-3	CASSLIGGLAGGNEQFF	TGCGCCAGCAGCCTCATCGGAGGACTGGCGGGTGGCAATGAGCAGTTCTTC
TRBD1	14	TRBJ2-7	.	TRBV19	CASSPGQVSYEQYF	TGTGCCAGTAGTCCGGGACAGGTCTCCTACGAGCAGTACTTC
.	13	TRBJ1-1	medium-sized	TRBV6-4	CASTAGDNTEAFF	TGTGCCAGCACGGCAGGGGATAACACTGAAGCTTTCTTT
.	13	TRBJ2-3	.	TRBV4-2	CASSQDSSDTQYF	TGTGCCAGCAGCCAAGATAGCTCAGATACGCAGTATTTT
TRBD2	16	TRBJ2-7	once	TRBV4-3	CASSQVRAGGQFEQYF	TGCGCCAGCAGCCAAGTACGGGCGGGAGGGCAGTTTGAGCAGTACTTC
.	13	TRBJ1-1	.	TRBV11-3	CASSRDPGTEAFF	TGTGCCAGCAGCCGAGATCCGGGCACTGAAGCTTTCTTT
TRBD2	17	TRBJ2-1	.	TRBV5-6	CASSPGTSIRSYNEQFF	TGTGCCAGCAGCCCCGGGACTAGTATCAGGTCCTACAATGAGCAGTTCTTC
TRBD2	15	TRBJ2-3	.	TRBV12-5	CASRKAGGITDTQYF	TGTGCTAGTCGCAAAGCGGGAGGTATCACAGATACGCAGTATTTT
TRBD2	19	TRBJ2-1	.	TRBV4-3	CASSQGDSSSGRRYNEQFF	TGCGCCAGCAGCCAAGGGGATTCGTCTAGCGGGAGGCGCTACAATGAGCAGTTCTTC
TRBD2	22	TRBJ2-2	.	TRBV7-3	CASSLHPIGPGLAGGRTGELFF	TGTGCCAGCAGCTTACACCCTATAGGACCAGGGCTAGCGGGAGGACGCACCGGGGAGCTGTTTTTT
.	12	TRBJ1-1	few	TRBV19	CASSRGGTEAFF	TGTGCCAGTAGTCGAGGGGGCACTGAAGCTTTCTTT
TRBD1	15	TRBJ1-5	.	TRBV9	CASSVGPQGGQPQHF	TGTGCCAGCAGCGTGGGGCCACAGGGGGGTCAGCCCCAGCATTTT
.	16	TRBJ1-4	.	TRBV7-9	CASSLGEGATNEKLFF	TGTGCCAGCAGCTTGGGAGAGGGGGCAACTAATGAAAAACTGTTTTTT
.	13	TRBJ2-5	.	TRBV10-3	CAISESVRETQYF	TGTGCCATCAGTGAATCGGTACGAGAGACCCAGTACTTC
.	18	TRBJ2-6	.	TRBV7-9	CASSFGRIGEAGANVLTF	TGTGCCAGCAGCTTTGGGAGGATCGGGGAGGCCGGGGCCAACGTCCTGACTTTC
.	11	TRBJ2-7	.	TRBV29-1	CSATTAYEQYF	TGCAGCGCCACGACAGCTTACGAGCAGTACTTC
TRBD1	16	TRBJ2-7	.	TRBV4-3	CASSQDGTGGSGEQYF	TGCGCCAGCAGCCAAGATGGCACAGGGGGCTCGGGTGAGCAGTACTTC
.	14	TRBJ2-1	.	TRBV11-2	CASRIASSYNEQFF	TGTGCCAGCAGGATTGCGAGCTCCTACAATGAGCAGTTCTTC
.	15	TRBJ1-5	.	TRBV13	CASSFRQEINQPQHF	TGTGCCAGCAGCTTCCGACAGGAGATCAATCAGCCCCAGCATTTT
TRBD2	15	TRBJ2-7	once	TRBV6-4	CASSPLAGGHNEQYF	TGTGCCAGCAGCCCCTTAGCGGGAGGGCACAACGAGCAGTACTTC
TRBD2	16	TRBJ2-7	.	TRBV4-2	CASTETSGRYSYEQYF	TGTGCCAGCACTGAGACTAGCGGGAGGTACTCCTACGAGCAGTACTTC
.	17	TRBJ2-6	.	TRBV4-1	CASSQVEYSSGANVLTF	TGCGCCAGCAGCCAAGTAGAGTACAGCTCTGGGGCCAACGTCCTGACTTTC
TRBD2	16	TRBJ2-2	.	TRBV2	CASSRTSGKNTGELFF	TGTGCCAGCAGTCGGACTAGCGGGAAGAACACCGGGGAGCTGTTTTTT
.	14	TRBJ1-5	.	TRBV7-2	CASSLKPSNQPQHF	TGTGCCAGCAGCTTAAAGCCTTCTAATCAGCCCCAGCATTTT
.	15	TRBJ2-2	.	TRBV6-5	CASSYRRENTGELFF	TGTGCCAGCAGTTACCGCAGGGAGAACACCGGGGAGCTGTTTTTT
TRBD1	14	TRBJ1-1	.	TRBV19	CASSSGQQRAEAFF	TGTGCCAGTAGTTCGGGACAGCAGCGCGCGGAAGCTTTCTTT
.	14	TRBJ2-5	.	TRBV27	CASSLTSRQETQYF	TGTGCCAGCAGTTTGACTAGTCGGCAAGAGACCCAGTACTTC
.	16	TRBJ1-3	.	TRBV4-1	CASSQALGSSGNTIYF	TGCGCCAGCAGCCAAGCATTGGGGAGCTCTGGAAACACCATATATTTT